This passage covers 7 T cell receptor beta chains from one sample sequenced in a study of cytomegalovirus exposure and HLA in healthy donors. Both 60 Vbeta primers and 13 Jbeta primers went into the PCR. Sequencing was performed with immunoSEQ multiplex PCR; in TCRdb, only in-frame clones are kept and a portion is missing. The table has about 180,000 clones, under 80% seen once. The sequenced material came from PBMCs. The receptor source for this set is a woman aged 45-60 years in good health and CMV-seropositive.

This rearrangement joins TRBV7-2 to TRBJ2-5, with 9 nucleotides matching TRBD2. Germline trimming cut 5 bases from V and 6 bases from J; bases unmatched to any gene: 13. The CDR3 consists of 16 residues. Germline CDR1 reads SGHTA; CDR2 reads FQGNSA. The CDR3 protein is CASSLTGGGASKTQYF. In DNA, the CDR3 is TGTGCCAGCAGCCTTACTGGCGGGGGGGCCTCGAAGACCCAGTACTTC.

J is TRBJ2-5 and V is TRBV20-1, with 11 nucleotides matching TRBD2. This CDR3 region has 11 residues. J lost 14 bases, V lost 5 bases, and 7 bases had no gene match. CDR1 and CDR2 from the germline V gene are DFQATT and SNEGSKA (reference sequence). This chain's CDR3 is CSAVAGGKIYF. CDR3 DNA sequence: TGCAGTGCTGTAGCGGGGGGGAAGATATACTTC.

The chain uses TRBV27 and TRBJ2-1; D gene unclear. V was clipped by 5 bases and J by 3 bases, with 17 bases between them. CDR3 length: 16 amino acids. Germline V gene lookup returns CDR1 MNHEY and CDR2 SMNVEV (reference sequence). The DNA of the CDR3 is TGTGCCAGCAGTAGCCGTGGCCCCGGGTACTACAATGAGCAGTTCTTC. Amino acids: CASSSRGPGYYNEQFF.

The count of this clone is one. This chain connects TRBV7-2 to TRBJ2-2, with 7 bases fitting TRBD1. Germline CDR1 SGHTA, CDR2 FQGNSA. The CDR3 runs to 16 residues. Trimming cost V 0 bases and J 5 bases; bases outside gene matches: 6. CDR3 nucleotides: TGTGCCAGCAGCTTAGCCCGACAGGGATGGACCGGGGAGCTGTTTTTT. It codes for CASSLARQGWTGELFF.

The rearrangement links TRBV29-1 to TRBJ1-1; no reliable D call. The CDR3 spans 12 residues. Germline-derived CDR1 and CDR2 are SQVTM and ANQGSEA. Trimming left V 6 bases short and J 1 base short, with 9 bases between. CDR3 residues: CSVSHPNTEAFF. The CDR3 nucleotides are TGCAGCGTGAGCCACCCGAACACTGAAGCTTTCTTT.

The chain joins TRBV9 to TRBJ1-4; 7 nucleotides match TRBD1. CDR3 size: 15 residues. Germline loops: CDR1 SGDLS, CDR2 YYNGEE. Germline trimming cut 2 bases from V and 8 bases from J; bases unmatched to any gene: 9. CDR3 sequence (DNA): TGTGCCAGCAGCGTTGCAGGGGGTAATAGGGAAAAACTGTTTTTT. It codes for CASSVAGGNREKLFF.

The rearrangement links TRBV20-1 to TRBJ1-2, with D uncertain. V was trimmed by 4 bases and J by 1 base, leaving 4 bases between them. Germline V lookup: CDR1 DFQATT, CDR2 SNEGSKA (reference sequence). The CDR3 length is 11 residues. CDR3 in DNA: TGCAGTGCTACAAATAACTATGGCTACACCTTC. Translating it yields CSATNNYGYTF.